This entry features one T cell receptor beta chain sequence. What it recognizes is unknown. There are 15 residues in the CDR3. Germline V lookup: CDR1 SGHTA, CDR2 FQGNSA. Trimming removed 4 bases from V and 0 bases from J, with 9 bases in between. This sample stems from a study of T cells in localized non-small cell lung cancer. Whole-study findings and limits: Sequence data derive from only one tumor region, so heterogeneity remains possible. Measurement of T cell clonality placed uninvolved adjacent lung highest, above the level in tumor.

Assay used: immunoSEQ multiplex PCR; TCRdb lists only in-frame clones, some missing. The sample consists of more than 50,000 clones, about four fifths of them appearing once. This receptor was taken from a female donor of 60 years or more with stage II squamous cell lung carcinoma. The sequencing used peripheral blood, collected before any cancer treatment. This sequence joins TRBV7-2 and TRBJ2-2; D gene uncertain. The CDR3 is CASSSTLTNTGELFF. DNA of the CDR3: TGTGCCAGCAGCTCCACCCTCACGAACACCGGGGAGCTGTTTTTT.